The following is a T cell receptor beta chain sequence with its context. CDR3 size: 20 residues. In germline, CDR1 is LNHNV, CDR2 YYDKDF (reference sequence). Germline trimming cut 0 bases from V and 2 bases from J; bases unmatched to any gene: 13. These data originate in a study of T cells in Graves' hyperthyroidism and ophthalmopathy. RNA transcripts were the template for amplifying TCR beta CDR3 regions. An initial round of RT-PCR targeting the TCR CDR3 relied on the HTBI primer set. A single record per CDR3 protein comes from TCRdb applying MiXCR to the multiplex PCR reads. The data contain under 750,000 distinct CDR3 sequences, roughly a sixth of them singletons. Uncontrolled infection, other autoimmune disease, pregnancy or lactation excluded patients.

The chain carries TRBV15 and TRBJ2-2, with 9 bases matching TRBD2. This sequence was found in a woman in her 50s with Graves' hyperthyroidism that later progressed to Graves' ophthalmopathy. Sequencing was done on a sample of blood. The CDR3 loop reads CATSRDEVGAGGYNTGELFF. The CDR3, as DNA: TGTGCCACCAGCAGAGATGAGGTTGGAGCGGGGGGATACAACACCGGGGAGCTGTTTTTT.